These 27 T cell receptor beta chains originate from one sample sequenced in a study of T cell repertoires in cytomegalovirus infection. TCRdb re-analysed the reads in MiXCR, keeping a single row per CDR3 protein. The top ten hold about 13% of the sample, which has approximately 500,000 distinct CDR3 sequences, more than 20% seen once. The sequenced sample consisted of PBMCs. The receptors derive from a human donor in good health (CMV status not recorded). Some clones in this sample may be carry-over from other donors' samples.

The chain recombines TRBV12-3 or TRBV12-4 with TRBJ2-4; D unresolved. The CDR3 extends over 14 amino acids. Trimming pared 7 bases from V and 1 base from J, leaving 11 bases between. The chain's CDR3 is CASTTFRAKNIQYF. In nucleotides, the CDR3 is TGTGCCAGCACCACATTTAGGGCCAAAAACATTCAGTACTTC.

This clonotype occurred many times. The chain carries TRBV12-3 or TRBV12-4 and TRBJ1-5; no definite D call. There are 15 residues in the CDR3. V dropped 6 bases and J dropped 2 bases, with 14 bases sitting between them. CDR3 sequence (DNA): TGTGCCAGCAGCCTCCGTGGCCAGGGCAATCAGCCCCAGCATTTT. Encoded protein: CASSLRGQGNQPQHF.

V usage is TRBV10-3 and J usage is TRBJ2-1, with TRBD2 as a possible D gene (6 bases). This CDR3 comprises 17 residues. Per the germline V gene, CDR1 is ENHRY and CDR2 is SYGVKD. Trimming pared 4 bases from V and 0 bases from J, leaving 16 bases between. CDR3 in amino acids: CAISVGGLPSSYNEQFF. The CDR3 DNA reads TGTGCCATCAGTGTCGGAGGACTACCCAGCTCCTACAATGAGCAGTTCTTC.

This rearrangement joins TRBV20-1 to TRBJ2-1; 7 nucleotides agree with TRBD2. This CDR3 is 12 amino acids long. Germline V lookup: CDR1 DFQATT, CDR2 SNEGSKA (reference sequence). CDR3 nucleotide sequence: TGCAGCGGGGCTACTAGCGCCCACGAGCAGTTCTTC. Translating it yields CSGATSAHEQFF.

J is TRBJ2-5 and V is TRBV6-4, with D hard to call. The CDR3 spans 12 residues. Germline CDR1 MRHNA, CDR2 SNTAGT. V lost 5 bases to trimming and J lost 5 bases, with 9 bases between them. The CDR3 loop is CASSSDGETQYF. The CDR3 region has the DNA TGTGCCAGCAGTTCCGACGGCGAGACCCAGTACTTC.

Written as DNA, the CDR3 is TGTGCCAGCAGCTTGAGGCGAGGCTCTGGGGCCAACGTCCTGACTTTC. Protein: CASSLRRGSGANVLTF. This chain uses TRBV5-4 with TRBJ2-6; the D is unclear. V was trimmed by 1 base and J by 0 bases, leaving 8 bases between them. The CDR3 has 16 residues. CDR1 and CDR2 (germline): SGHNT, YYREEE (reference sequence).

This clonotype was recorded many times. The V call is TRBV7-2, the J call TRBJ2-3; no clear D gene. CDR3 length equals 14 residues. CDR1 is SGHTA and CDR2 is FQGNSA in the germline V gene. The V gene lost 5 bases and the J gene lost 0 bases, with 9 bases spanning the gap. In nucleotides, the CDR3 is TGTGCCAGCAGCCCGACAACTAGCACAGATACGCAGTATTTT. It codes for CASSPTTSTDTQYF.

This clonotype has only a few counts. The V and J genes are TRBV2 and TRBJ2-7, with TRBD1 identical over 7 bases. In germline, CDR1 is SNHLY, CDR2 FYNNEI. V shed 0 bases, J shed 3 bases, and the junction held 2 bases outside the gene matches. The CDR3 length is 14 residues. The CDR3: CASSEAGQLYEQYF. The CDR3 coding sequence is TGTGCCAGCAGTGAAGCGGGACAGCTCTACGAGCAGTACTTC.

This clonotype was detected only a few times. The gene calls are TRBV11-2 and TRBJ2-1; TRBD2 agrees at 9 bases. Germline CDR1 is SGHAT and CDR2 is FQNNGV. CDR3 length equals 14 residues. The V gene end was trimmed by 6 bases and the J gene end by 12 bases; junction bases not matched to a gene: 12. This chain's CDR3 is CASRYTGSGSGQFF. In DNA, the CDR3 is TGTGCCAGCAGATATACGGGTAGCGGGAGTGGGCAGTTCTTC.

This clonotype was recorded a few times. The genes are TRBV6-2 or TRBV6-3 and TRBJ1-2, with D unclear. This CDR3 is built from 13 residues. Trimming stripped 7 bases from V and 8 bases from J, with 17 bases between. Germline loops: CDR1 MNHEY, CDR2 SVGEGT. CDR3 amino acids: CASTVNLRLGYTF. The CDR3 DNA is TGTGCCAGCACTGTCAATCTGCGACTGGGCTACACCTTC.

The CDR3 nucleotides are TGTGCCAGCAGCTTACCAGGTCCTGGAAACACCATATATTTT. Protein: CASSLPGPGNTIYF. The chain combines TRBV7-8 with TRBJ1-3; D not resolved. The ends were cut back, 2 bases at V and 2 bases at J, with 7 bases in the middle. The CDR3 has 14 amino acids. Germline V gene sequence: CDR1 SGHVS, CDR2 FQNEAQ.

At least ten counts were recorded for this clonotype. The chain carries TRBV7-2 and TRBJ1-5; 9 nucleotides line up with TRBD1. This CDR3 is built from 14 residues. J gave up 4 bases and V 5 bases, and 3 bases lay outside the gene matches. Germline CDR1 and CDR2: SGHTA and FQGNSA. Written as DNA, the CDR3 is TGTGCCAGCAGCCCAGGACAGGGGAATCAGCCCCAGCATTTT. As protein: CASSPGQGNQPQHF.

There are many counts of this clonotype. The CDR3 sequence: CASSLGAWETQYF. CDR3 DNA sequence: TGTGCCAGCAGCTTAGGTGCATGGGAGACCCAGTACTTC. The V call is TRBV7-6, the J call TRBJ2-5, with no clear D. The CDR3 spans 13 residues. Germline lookup yields CDR1 SGHVS and CDR2 FNYEAQ. With 1 base removed from V and 5 bases from J, the gap between germline ends came to 8 bases.

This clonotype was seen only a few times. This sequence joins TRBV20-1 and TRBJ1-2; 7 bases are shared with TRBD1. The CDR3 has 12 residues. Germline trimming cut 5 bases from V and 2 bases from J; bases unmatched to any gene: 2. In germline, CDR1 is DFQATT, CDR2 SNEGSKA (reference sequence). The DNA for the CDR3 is TGCAGTGCTGGACAGGAAAACTATGGCTACACCTTC. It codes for CSAGQENYGYTF.

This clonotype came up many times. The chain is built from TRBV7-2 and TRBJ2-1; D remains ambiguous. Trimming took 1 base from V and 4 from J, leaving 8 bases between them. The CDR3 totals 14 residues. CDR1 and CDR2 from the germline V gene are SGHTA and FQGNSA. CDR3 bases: TGTGCCAGCAGCTTAGAGTTCGGATACAATGAGCAGTTCTTC. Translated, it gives CASSLEFGYNEQFF.

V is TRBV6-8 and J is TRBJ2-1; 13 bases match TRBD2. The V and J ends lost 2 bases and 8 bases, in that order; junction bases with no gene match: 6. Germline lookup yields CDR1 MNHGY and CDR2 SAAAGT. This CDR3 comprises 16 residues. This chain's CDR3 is CASSYTGTSGAHEQFF. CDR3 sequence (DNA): TGTGCCAGCAGTTACACCGGGACTAGCGGGGCCCATGAGCAGTTCTTC.

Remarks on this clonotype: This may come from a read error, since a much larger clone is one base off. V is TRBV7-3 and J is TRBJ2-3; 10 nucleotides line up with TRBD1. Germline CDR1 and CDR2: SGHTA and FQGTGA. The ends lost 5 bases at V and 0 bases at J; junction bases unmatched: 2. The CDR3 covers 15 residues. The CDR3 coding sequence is TGTGCCAGCAGCGTGGACAGGGGGAGCACAGATACGCAGTATTTT. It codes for CASSVDRGSTDTQYF.

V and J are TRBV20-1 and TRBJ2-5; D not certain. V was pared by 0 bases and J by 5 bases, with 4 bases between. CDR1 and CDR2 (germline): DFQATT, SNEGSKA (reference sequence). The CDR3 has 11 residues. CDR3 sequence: CSARDSETQYF. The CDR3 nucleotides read TGCAGTGCTAGAGATAGTGAGACCCAGTACTTC.

The CDR3: CSARKAGGNNEQFF. CDR3 DNA sequence: TGCAGTGCTAGAAAGGCGGGAGGTAACAATGAGCAGTTCTTC. The chain employs TRBV20-1 and TRBJ2-1; TRBD2 aligns across 8 bases. J lost 5 bases, V lost 2 bases, and 5 bases had no gene match. The CDR3 totals 14 residues. The germline V gene encodes CDR1 DFQATT and CDR2 SNEGSKA (reference sequence).

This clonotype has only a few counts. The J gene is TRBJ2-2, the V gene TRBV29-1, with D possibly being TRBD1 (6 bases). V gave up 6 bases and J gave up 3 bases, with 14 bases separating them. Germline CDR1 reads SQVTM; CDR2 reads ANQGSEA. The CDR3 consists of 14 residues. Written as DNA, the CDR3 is TGCAGCGTAGGACAGAATGTAGACACCGGGGAGCTGTTTTTT. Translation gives CSVGQNVDTGELFF.

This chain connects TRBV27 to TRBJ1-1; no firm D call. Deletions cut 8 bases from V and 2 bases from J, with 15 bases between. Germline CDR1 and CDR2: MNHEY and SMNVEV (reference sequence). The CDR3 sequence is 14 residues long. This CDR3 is CASGLGGENTEAFF. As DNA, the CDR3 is TGTGCCAGCGGTCTGGGCGGGGAAAACACTGAAGCTTTCTTT.

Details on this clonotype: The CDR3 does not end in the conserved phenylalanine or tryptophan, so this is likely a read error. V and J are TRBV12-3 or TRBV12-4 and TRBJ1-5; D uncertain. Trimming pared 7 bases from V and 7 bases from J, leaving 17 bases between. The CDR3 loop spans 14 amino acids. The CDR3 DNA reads TGTGCCAGCACCCTTAGCGAGAATCTCCAGCCCCAGCATTCT. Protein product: CASTLSENLQPQHS.

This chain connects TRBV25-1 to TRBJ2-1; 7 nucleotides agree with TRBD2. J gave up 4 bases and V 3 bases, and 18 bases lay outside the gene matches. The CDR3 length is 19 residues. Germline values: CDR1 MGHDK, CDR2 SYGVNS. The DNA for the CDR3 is TGTGCCAGCAGTGATAGGGAAGGCGGGAGCCAAATAGGGTACAATGAGCAGTTCTTC. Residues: CASSDREGGSQIGYNEQFF.

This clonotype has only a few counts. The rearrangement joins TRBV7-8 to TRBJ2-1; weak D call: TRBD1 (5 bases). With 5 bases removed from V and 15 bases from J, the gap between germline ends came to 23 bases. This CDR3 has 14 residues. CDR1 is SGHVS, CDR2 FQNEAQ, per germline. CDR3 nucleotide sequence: TGTGCCAGCAGCCCCCCCCGCAGGGAAACCAAGGGGTTCTTC. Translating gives CASSPPRRETKGFF. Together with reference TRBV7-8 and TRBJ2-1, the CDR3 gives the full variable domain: GAGVSQSPRYKVAKRGQDVALRCDPISGHVSLFWYQQALGQGPEFLTYFQNEAQLDKSGLPSDRFFAERPEGSVSTLKIQRTQQEDSAVYLCASSPPRRETKGFFGPGTRLTVL.

The CDR3 DNA sequence: TGTGCCAGCAGTTATGGGGTACTAGCGATTTACGAGCAGTACTTC. Its translation: CASSYGVLAIYEQYF. J is TRBJ2-7 and V is TRBV6-5; 7 bases agree with TRBD2. CDR3 size: 15 residues. Germline V CDR1 and CDR2: MNHEY, SVGAGI. V dropped 3 bases and J dropped 4; count of bases not matched to a gene: 9.

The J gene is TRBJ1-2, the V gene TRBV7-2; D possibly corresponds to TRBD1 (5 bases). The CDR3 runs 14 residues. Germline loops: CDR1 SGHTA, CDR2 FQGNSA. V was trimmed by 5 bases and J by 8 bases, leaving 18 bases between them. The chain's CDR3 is CASSPPGGYRGYTF. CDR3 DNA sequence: TGTGCCAGCAGCCCCCCGGGGGGGTATCGGGGCTACACCTTC.

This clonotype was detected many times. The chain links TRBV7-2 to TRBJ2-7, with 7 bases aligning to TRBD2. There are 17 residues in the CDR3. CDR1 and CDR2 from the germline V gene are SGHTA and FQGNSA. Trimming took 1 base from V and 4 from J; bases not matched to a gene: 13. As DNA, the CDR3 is TGTGCCAGCAGCTTAGGCCTACTAGCGAACCAAGCTTACGAGCAGTACTTC. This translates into CASSLGLLANQAYEQYF. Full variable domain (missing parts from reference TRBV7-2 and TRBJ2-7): GAGVSQSPSNKVTEKGKDVELRCDPISGHTALYWYRQSLGQGLEFLIYFQGNSAPDKSGLPSDRFSAERTGGSVSTLTIQRTQQEDSAVYLCASSLGLLANQAYEQYFGPGTRLTVT.